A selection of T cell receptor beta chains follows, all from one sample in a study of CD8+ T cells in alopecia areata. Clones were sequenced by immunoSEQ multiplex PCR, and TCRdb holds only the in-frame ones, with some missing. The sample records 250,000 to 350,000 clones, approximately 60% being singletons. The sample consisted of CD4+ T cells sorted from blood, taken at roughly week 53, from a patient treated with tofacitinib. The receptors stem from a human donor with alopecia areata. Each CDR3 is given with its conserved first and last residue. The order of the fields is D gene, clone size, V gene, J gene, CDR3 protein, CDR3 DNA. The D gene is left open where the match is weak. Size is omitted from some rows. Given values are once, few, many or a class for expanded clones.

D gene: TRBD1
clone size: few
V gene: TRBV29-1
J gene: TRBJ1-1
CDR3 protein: CSVAGGLTEAFF
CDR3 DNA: TGCAGCGTTGCAGGGGGCTTGACTGAAGCTTTCTTT

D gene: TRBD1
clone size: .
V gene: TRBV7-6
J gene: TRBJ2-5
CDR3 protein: CASSPGRTGSPQETQYF
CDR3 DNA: TGTGCCAGCAGCCCAGGGAGGACAGGGTCCCCCCAGGAGACCCAGTACTTC

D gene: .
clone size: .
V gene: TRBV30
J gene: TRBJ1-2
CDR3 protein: CAWSVLTTNYGYTF
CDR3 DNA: TGTGCCTGGAGTGTACTAACAACTAACTATGGCTACACCTTC

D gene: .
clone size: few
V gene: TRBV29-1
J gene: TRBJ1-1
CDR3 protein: CSVAQGLNTEAFF
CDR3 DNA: TGCAGCGTGGCGCAGGGGCTGAACACTGAAGCTTTCTTT

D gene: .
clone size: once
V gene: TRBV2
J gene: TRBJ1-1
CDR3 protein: CASSPRTGGYSEAFF
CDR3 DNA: TGTGCCAGCAGTCCCCGGACGGGGGGTTACAGTGAAGCTTTCTTT

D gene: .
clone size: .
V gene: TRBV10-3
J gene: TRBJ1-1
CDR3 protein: CASRTANTEAFF
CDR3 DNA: TGTGCCTCGCGGACGGCTAACACTGAAGCTTTCTTT

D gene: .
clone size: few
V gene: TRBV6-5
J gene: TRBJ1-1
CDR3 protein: CASSYREGTEAFF
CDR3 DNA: TGTGCCAGCAGTTACCGGGAGGGGACTGAAGCTTTCTTT

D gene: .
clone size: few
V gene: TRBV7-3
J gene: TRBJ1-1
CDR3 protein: CASSPSPNTEAFF
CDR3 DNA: TGTGCCAGCAGCCCGAGCCCCAACACTGAAGCTTTCTTT

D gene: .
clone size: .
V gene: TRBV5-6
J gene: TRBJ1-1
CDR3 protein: CASSFRTEAFF
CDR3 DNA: TGTGCCAGCAGCTTCAGGACAGAAGCTTTCTTT

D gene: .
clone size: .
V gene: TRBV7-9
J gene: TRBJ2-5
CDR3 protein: CASSWDGTSTQYF
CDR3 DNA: TGTGCCAGCAGCTGGGACGGAACTTCGACCCAGTACTTC

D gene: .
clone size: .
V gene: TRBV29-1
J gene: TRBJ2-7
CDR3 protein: CSVEDPYEQYF
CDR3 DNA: TGCAGCGTTGAAGATCCCTACGAGCAGTACTTC

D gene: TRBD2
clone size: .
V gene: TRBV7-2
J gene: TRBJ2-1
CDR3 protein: CASSKTLAESYNEQFF
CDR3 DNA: TGTGCCAGCAGCAAAACTCTAGCGGAATCCTACAATGAGCAGTTCTTC

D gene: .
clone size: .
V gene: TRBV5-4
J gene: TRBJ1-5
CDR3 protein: CASSLDPGINQPQHF
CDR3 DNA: TGTGCCAGCAGCTTGGATCCGGGGATCAATCAGCCCCAGCATTTT

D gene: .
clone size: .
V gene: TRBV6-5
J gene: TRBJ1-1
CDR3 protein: CASSRQPGHPSEAFF
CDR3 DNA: TGTGCCAGCAGTCGACAACCGGGACATCCTAGCGAGGCTTTCTTT

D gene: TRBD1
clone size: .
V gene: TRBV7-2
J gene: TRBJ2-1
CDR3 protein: CASSYDRGSYNEQFF
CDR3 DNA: TGTGCCAGCAGCTACGACAGGGGTTCCTACAATGAGCAGTTCTTC

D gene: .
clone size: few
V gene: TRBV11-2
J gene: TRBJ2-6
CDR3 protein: CASSFQGSGANVLTF
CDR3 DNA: TGTGCCAGCAGCTTTCAGGGGTCTGGGGCCAACGTCCTGACTTTC

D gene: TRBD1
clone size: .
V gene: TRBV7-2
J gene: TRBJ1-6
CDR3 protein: CASSVDRGLNSPLHF
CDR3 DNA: TGTGCCAGCAGCGTAGACAGGGGGCTTAACTCACCCCTCCACTTT

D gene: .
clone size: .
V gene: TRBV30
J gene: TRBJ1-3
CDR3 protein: CAWSPYGGPGNTIYF
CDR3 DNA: TGTGCCTGGAGTCCCTACGGGGGGCCAGGAAACACCATATATTTT

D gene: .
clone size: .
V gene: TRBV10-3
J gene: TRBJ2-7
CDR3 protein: CAISEIPNRPYEQYF
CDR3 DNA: TGTGCCATCAGTGAGATTCCCAATCGACCCTACGAGCAGTACTTC

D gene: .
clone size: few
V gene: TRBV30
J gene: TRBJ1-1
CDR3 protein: CAWSSQGPNTEAFF
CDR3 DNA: TGTGCCTGGAGTTCCCAGGGGCCGAACACTGAAGCTTTCTTT

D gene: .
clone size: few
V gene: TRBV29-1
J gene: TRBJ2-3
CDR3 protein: CSVVDTGTDTQYF
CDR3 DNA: TGCAGCGTTGTTGATACGGGGACAGATACGCAGTATTTT

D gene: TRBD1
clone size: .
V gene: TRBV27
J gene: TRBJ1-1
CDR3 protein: CASSFEGQRAFF
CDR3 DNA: TGTGCCAGCAGTTTCGAGGGACAGCGGGCTTTCTTT

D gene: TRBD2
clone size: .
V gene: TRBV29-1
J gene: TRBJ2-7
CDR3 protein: CSVEILAGGLGEQYF
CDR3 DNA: TGCAGCGTTGAAATTCTTGCGGGGGGCCTCGGGGAGCAGTACTTC

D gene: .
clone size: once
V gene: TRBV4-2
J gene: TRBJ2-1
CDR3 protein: CASSQEAQVEQFF
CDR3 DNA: TGTGCCAGCAGCCAAGAAGCCCAGGTTGAGCAGTTCTTC

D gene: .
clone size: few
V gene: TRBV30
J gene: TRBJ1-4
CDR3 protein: CAWSREKRANEKLFF
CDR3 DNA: TGTGCCTGGAGCAGAGAAAAGCGGGCTAATGAAAAACTGTTTTTT

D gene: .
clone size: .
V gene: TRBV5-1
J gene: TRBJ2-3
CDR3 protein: CASRLFPTRDAGSPDTQYF
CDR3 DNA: TGCGCCAGCAGGCTTTTTCCAACTCGGGACGCAGGGAGCCCAGATACGCAGTATTTT

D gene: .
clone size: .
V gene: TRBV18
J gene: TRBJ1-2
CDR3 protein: CASSSGTGALGYTF
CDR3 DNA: TGTGCCAGCTCAAGCGGGACCGGTGCGCTTGGCTACACCTTC

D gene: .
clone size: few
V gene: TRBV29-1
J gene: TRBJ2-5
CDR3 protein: CSGENYNQETQYF
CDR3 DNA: TGCAGCGGTGAAAACTACAATCAAGAGACCCAGTACTTC